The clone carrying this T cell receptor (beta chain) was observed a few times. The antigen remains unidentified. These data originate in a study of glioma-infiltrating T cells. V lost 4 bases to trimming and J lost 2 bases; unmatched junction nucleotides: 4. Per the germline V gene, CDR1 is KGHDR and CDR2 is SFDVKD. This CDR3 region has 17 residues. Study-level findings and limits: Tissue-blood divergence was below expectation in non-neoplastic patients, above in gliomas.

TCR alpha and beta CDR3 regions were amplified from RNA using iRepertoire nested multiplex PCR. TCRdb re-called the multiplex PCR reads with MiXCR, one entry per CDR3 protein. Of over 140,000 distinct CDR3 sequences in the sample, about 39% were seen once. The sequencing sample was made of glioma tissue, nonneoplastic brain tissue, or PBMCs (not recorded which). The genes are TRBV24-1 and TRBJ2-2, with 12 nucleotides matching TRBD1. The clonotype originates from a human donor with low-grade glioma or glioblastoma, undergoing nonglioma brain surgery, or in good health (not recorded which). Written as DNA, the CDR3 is TGTGCCACCAGTGAGTCCGGGACAGGGGGCAACACCGGGGAGCTGTTTTTT. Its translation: CATSESGTGGNTGELFF.